A single sample gave rise to the 32 T cell receptor beta chains below, sequenced in a study of CD8+ T cells in alopecia areata. Extracted RNA was reverse transcribed into cDNA, the sequencing template. Profiling relied on immunoSEQ multiplex PCR, and the TCRdb table lists in-frame clones only, not all of them. The sample consists of 150,000 to 200,000 clones, around 57% of them appearing once. Specimen: CD4+ T cells sorted from blood. These receptors were obtained from a human donor in good health.

The chain links TRBV4-2 to TRBJ1-2; tentative D call: TRBD1 (6 bases). CDR3 length: 14 residues. CDR1 is LGHNA, CDR2 YNFKEQ, per germline. The V and J ends lost 2 bases and 2 bases respectively, with 9 bases between them. As DNA, the CDR3 is TGTGCCAGCAGCCAAAGTACAGGGAACTATGGCTACACCTTC. Amino acid sequence: CASSQSTGNYGYTF.

A few counts support this clone. The V call is TRBV6-5, the J call TRBJ2-5, with D perhaps given as TRBD1 or TRBD2 (5 bases each). V was clipped by 5 bases and J by 2 bases, with 12 bases between them. CDR1 and CDR2 (germline): MNHEY, SVGAGI. The CDR3 totals 14 residues. CDR3 nucleotides: TGTGCCAGCAGTGAGTCGGGGCCTCAAGAGACCCAGTACTTC. Its translation is CASSESGPQETQYF.

Here the CDR3 DNA reads TGCAGCGTTGGCTGGACCTCCACAGATACGCAGTATTTT. This sequence encodes CSVGWTSTDTQYF. The genes are TRBV29-1 and TRBJ2-3; no clear D gene. Germline assignment: CDR1 SQVTM and CDR2 ANQGSEA. The V end lost 4 bases, the J end lost 2 bases, and 10 bases lay between the germline ends. The CDR3 has 13 residues.

The rearrangement joins TRBV29-1 to TRBJ2-3; D may be TRBD2 (6 bases). Deletions cut 3 bases from V and 4 bases from J, with 20 bases between. The CDR3 spans 16 residues. CDR1 and CDR2 (germline): SQVTM, ANQGSEA. CDR3 sequence reads: CSVEVLAPKRADTQYF. For the CDR3, the DNA is TGCAGCGTTGAGGTGCTAGCGCCCAAGAGGGCAGATACGCAGTATTTT.

V and J are TRBV13 and TRBJ2-5, with 9 bases aligning to TRBD1. CDR3 size: 15 residues. CDR1 is PRHDT, CDR2 FYEKMQ, per germline (reference sequence). V was pared by 5 bases and J by 4 bases, with 8 bases of the junction left unmatched. The CDR3, as DNA: TGTGCCAGCAGCACCCGGACAGGGGCGGGAGAGACCCAGTACTTC. Its translation: CASSTRTGAGETQYF.

This clone has more than one count but fewer than ten. This sequence joins TRBV2 and TRBJ1-1; the match to TRBD1 covers 7 bases. The CDR3 contains 18 residues. Germline V gene sequence: CDR1 SNHLY, CDR2 FYNNEI. The V and J ends lost 6 bases and 3 bases, in that order; junction bases with no gene match: 19. CDR3 residues: CASSTDAGQWRGYTEAFF. The CDR3 region has the DNA TGTGCCAGCAGCACTGACGCGGGACAGTGGAGAGGTTACACTGAAGCTTTCTTT.

This chain joins TRBV6-5 and TRBJ1-4, with D uncertain. The CDR3 has 15 amino acids. CDR1 and CDR2 (germline): MNHEY, SVGAGI. V dropped 4 bases and J dropped 0 bases, with 9 bases sitting between them. In DNA, the CDR3 is TGTGCCAGCAGTTTGCGACCTCCAACTAATGAAAAACTGTTTTTT. Protein product: CASSLRPPTNEKLFF.

V is TRBV7-8 and J is TRBJ2-5; unclear D gene. Trimming shortened V by 5 bases and J by 2 bases, and 15 bases separated the two germline ends. This CDR3 comprises 15 residues. Germline CDR1 is SGHVS and CDR2 is FQNEAQ. In nucleotides, the CDR3 is TGTGCCAGCAGCCGCTCTGGGTCCCTTCAAGAGACCCAGTACTTC. Translation gives CASSRSGSLQETQYF.

The chain recombines TRBV7-9 with TRBJ2-1, with TRBD1 as a possible D gene (5 bases). The CDR3 runs 13 residues. V shed 3 bases and J shed 9 bases, with 12 bases lying between them. CDR1 is SEHNR and CDR2 is FQNEAQ in the germline V gene (reference sequence). DNA for the CDR3: TGTGCCAGCAGCTTGACAGAAAGTAGTGAGCAGTTCTTC. Protein product: CASSLTESSEQFF.

There are a few counts of this clone. The chain has TRBV29-1 and TRBJ1-5; a weak D match, TRBD1 (5 bases). The V end was cut by 6 bases, the J end by 1 base, with 10 bases between. Per germline, CDR1 SQVTM and CDR2 ANQGSEA. This CDR3 spans 13 amino acids. Written as DNA, the CDR3 is TGCAGCGTCAAGACAGCCAGCAATCAGCCCCAGCATTTT. As protein: CSVKTASNQPQHF.

This clone was recorded only once. The chain combines TRBV5-1 with TRBJ2-7, with TRBD1 matching 9 bases. Germline V gives CDR1 SGHRS, CDR2 YFSETQ. CDR3 length equals 15 residues. J gave up 4 bases and V 3 bases, and 8 bases lay outside the gene matches. CDR3 sequence reads: CASSSSGTGFYEQYF. The CDR3 DNA reads TGCGCCAGCAGCTCCTCCGGGACAGGGTTTTACGAGCAGTACTTC.

The rearrangement joins TRBV27 to TRBJ1-5, with D possibly matching TRBD1 (5 bases). Germline V CDR1 and CDR2: MNHEY, SMNVEV (reference sequence). The CDR3 length is 13 residues. With 6 bases removed from V and 3 bases from J, the gap between germline ends came to 9 bases. CDR3 loop: CASSDSSNQPQHF. Here the CDR3 DNA reads TGTGCCAGCAGCGACAGTTCCAATCAGCCCCAGCATTTT.

J is TRBJ2-1 and V is TRBV20-1; D is undetermined. Germline V gene data show CDR1 as DFQATT and CDR2 as SNEGSKA (reference sequence). The ends were cut back, 4 bases at V and 3 bases at J, with 4 bases in the middle. There are 11 residues in the CDR3. CDR3 sequence: CSATNYNEQFF. CDR3 DNA sequence: TGCAGTGCTACTAACTACAATGAGCAGTTCTTC.

The chain joins TRBV25-1 to TRBJ1-5; possible D gene TRBD1, 5 bases. The germline V gene encodes CDR1 MGHDK and CDR2 SYGVNS. Trimming shortened V by 1 base and J by 12 bases, and 16 bases separated the two germline ends. CDR3 length equals 14 residues. The CDR3 coding sequence is TGTGCCAGCAGTGAATCGGGACGGCATCCGGTCCAGCATTTT. Translating it yields CASSESGRHPVQHF.

This clone turned up a few times. The chain uses TRBV29-1 and TRBJ1-1, with TRBD1 as a possible D gene (5 bases). V was shortened by 7 bases and J by 1 base, with 10 bases between the two germline ends. The germline CDR1 and CDR2 sequences are SQVTM and ANQGSEA. The CDR3 loop spans 12 amino acids. The CDR3 loop reads CSAGTANTEAFF. The CDR3 coding sequence is TGCAGCGCCGGGACGGCGAACACTGAAGCTTTCTTT. Full variable domain (remainder filled in from reference TRBV29-1 and TRBJ1-1): SAVISQKPSRDICQRGTSLTIQCQVDSQVTMMFWYRQQPGQSLTLIATANQGSEATYESGFVIDKFPISRPNLTFSTLTVSNMSPEDSSIYLCSAGTANTEAFFGQGTRLTVV.

CDR3 sequence: CASSLMGQGVRGYTF. In DNA, the CDR3 is TGTGCCAGCAGTCTCATGGGACAGGGGGTCCGGGGCTACACCTTC. V usage is TRBV27 and J usage is TRBJ1-2, with 11 nucleotides matching TRBD1. Germline V gene sequence: CDR1 MNHEY, CDR2 SMNVEV (reference sequence). V lost 5 bases to trimming and J lost 8 bases; unmatched junction nucleotides: 10. This CDR3 spans 15 amino acids.

The chain is built from TRBV19 and TRBJ1-5, with D maybe TRBD1 (6 bases). This CDR3 is 14 amino acids long. Germline V CDR1 and CDR2: LNHDA, SQIVND (reference sequence). V lost 10 bases, J lost 5 bases, and 18 bases lay in between. In nucleotides, the CDR3 is TGTGCCACTAACCAGGGGATTTGGTATCAGCCCCAGCATTTT. Translating it yields CATNQGIWYQPQHF. Variable domain in full (rest from reference TRBV19 and TRBJ1-5): DGGITQSPKYLFRKEGQNVTLSCEQNLNHDAMYWYRQDPGQGLRLIYYSQIVNDFQKGDIAEGYSVSREKKESFPLTVTSAQKNPTAFYLCATNQGIWYQPQHFGDGTRLSIL.

V usage is TRBV30 and J usage is TRBJ2-3; no firm D call. The CDR3 is 12 amino acids. V dropped 2 bases and J dropped 6 bases, with 9 bases sitting between them. Germline V gene data show CDR1 as GTSNPN and CDR2 as SVGIG (reference sequence). The CDR3 DNA sequence: TGTGCCTGGAGTCGACCTGCGGATACGCAGTATTTT. As protein: CAWSRPADTQYF.

In the case of this clone: A read error may produce the germline difference seen at one junction end. V usage is TRBV7-7 and J usage is TRBJ2-5; D is unresolved. The germline CDR1 and CDR2 sequences are SSHAT and FNYEAQ (reference sequence). CDR3 size: 14 residues. CDR3: CASSLAGVGETQYF. CDR3 coding DNA: TGTGCTAGCAGCTTAGCCGGAGTAGGGGAGACCCAGTACTTC. Together with reference TRBV7-7 and TRBJ2-5, the CDR3 gives the full variable domain: GAGVSQSPRYKVTKRGQDVTLRCDPISSHATLYWYQQALGQGPEFLTYFNYEAQPDKSGLPSDRFSAERPEGSISTLTIQRTEQRDSAMYRCASSLAGVGETQYFGPGTRLLVL.

There are a few counts of this clone. The genes are TRBV30 and TRBJ2-7, with unresolved D. The germline V gene has CDR1 GTSNPN and CDR2 SVGIG (reference sequence). This CDR3 comprises 11 residues. Trimming shortened V by 4 bases and J by 0 bases, and 4 bases separated the two germline ends. The CDR3 DNA sequence: TGTGCCTGGACCGGCTCCTACGAGCAGTACTTC. Translating it yields CAWTGSYEQYF.

This clone was observed a few times. CDR3 region: CSVRTSGLYEQYF. Here the CDR3 DNA reads TGCAGCGTGAGGACTAGCGGGCTCTACGAGCAGTACTTC. This rearrangement joins TRBV29-1 to TRBJ2-7, with TRBD2 matching 11 bases. V lost 6 bases, J lost 3 bases, and 4 bases stayed unmatched. Germline values: CDR1 SQVTM, CDR2 ANQGSEA. The CDR3 runs to 13 residues.

This CDR3 reads CASSQVSVHEQYF. CDR3 sequence (DNA): TGTGCCAGCAGCCAAGTGTCCGTCCACGAGCAGTACTTC. This chain joins TRBV4-2 and TRBJ2-7; D is ambiguous. V was trimmed by 1 base and J by 5 bases, leaving 9 bases between them. Germline lookup yields CDR1 LGHNA and CDR2 YNFKEQ. CDR3 length equals 13 residues.

This chain links TRBV5-6 with TRBJ2-3, with D uncertain. Germline V CDR1 and CDR2: SGHDT, YYEEEE. This CDR3 has 12 amino acids. V gave up 3 bases and J gave up 3 bases, with 5 bases separating them. For the CDR3, the DNA is TGTGCCAGCAGCTATAATACAGATACGCAGTATTTT. This translates into CASSYNTDTQYF.

CDR3 nucleotides: TGTGCCAGCAGTGCGACCGACGGCTACGAGCAGTACTTC. Its protein is CASSATDGYEQYF. The gene calls are TRBV6-1 and TRBJ2-7; D unclear. This CDR3 has 13 amino acids. From germline, CDR1 is MNHNS and CDR2 SASEGT. V was shortened by 4 bases and J by 3 bases, with 10 bases between the two germline ends.

This clone has only one observation. The J gene is TRBJ1-2, the V gene TRBV27; D is perhaps TRBD1 (6 bases). V shed 4 bases and J shed 5 bases, with 14 bases lying between them. The germline V gene has CDR1 MNHEY and CDR2 SMNVEV (reference sequence). The CDR3 covers 14 residues. The CDR3 here is CASSSFDRRYGYTF. The CDR3 nucleotides read TGTGCCAGCAGTTCCTTCGACAGGAGATATGGCTACACCTTC.

This chain uses TRBV29-1 with TRBJ1-2; D is ambiguous. Germline CDR1 and CDR2: SQVTM and ANQGSEA. The length of the CDR3 is 12 residues. Deletions cut 2 bases from V and 6 bases from J, with 10 bases between. Here the CDR3 DNA reads TGCAGCGTTGAAACGGTACCAAATGGCTACACCTTC. Its protein is CSVETVPNGYTF. The entire variable domain, with the rest obtained from reference TRBV29-1 and TRBJ1-2, is as follows: SAVISQKPSRDICQRGTSLTIQCQVDSQVTMMFWYRQQPGQSLTLIATANQGSEATYESGFVIDKFPISRPNLTFSTLTVSNMSPEDSSIYLCSVETVPNGYTFGSGTRLTVV.

The chain's CDR3 is CASGHARGLPRNQFF. The CDR3 region has the DNA TGTGCCAGCGGTCATGCTAGGGGGCTCCCGAGAAACCAGTTCTTC. The V and J genes are TRBV14 and TRBJ2-1, with 7 bases matching TRBD1. With 8 bases clipped from V and 13 bases from J, the junction kept 20 bases outside the gene matches. Germline CDR1 reads SGHDN; CDR2 reads FVKESK. The length of the CDR3 is 15 residues.

This clone was counted only a few times. The J gene is TRBJ1-2, the V gene TRBV29-1, with TRBD1 as a possible D gene (5 bases). Germline CDR1 SQVTM, CDR2 ANQGSEA. V was pared by 5 bases and J by 8 bases, with 18 bases between. The CDR3 loop spans 13 amino acids. The CDR3 sequence: CSVSDSRLEGYTF. The CDR3 nucleotides read TGCAGCGTTTCCGACAGCCGGCTCGAGGGCTACACCTTC.

This clone was detected only a few times. The chain has TRBV10-3 and TRBJ2-5; D possibly corresponds to TRBD2 (5 bases). The germline gives CDR1 ENHRY, CDR2 SYGVKD. This CDR3 has 15 amino acids. V was trimmed by 2 bases and J by 1 base, leaving 11 bases between them. CDR3 region: CAISEIQLAQETQYF. CDR3 bases: TGTGCCATCAGTGAGATACAGCTAGCCCAAGAGACCCAGTACTTC.

V is TRBV7-2 and J is TRBJ1-1, with 10 bases lining up with TRBD1. The V and J ends lost 7 bases and 10 bases, in that order; junction bases with no gene match: 12. This CDR3 is 14 amino acids long. Germline V CDR1 and CDR2: SGHTA, FQGNSA. DNA of the CDR3: TGTGCCAGCAACCCTCGTCCGACAGGGGGCGGAGCTTTCTTT. This sequence encodes CASNPRPTGGGAFF. The variable domain in full, completed from reference TRBV7-2 and TRBJ1-1, reads GAGVSQSPSNKVTEKGKDVELRCDPISGHTALYWYRQSLGQGLEFLIYFQGNSAPDKSGLPSDRFSAERTGGSVSTLTIQRTQQEDSAVYLCASNPRPTGGGAFFGQGTRLTVV.

The chain uses TRBV30 and TRBJ2-3; D is perhaps TRBD2 (5 bases). V shed 2 bases and J shed 4 bases, with 10 bases lying between them. CDR3 length equals 13 residues. CDR1 and CDR2 (germline): GTSNPN, SVGIG (reference sequence). DNA for the CDR3: TGTGCCTGGAGTACCGGGATCGCAGATACGCAGTATTTT. Its translation: CAWSTGIADTQYF.

The chain couples TRBV29-1 to TRBJ1-5, with D maybe TRBD1 (6 bases). V gave up 7 bases and J gave up 7 bases, with 14 bases separating them. Per the germline V gene, CDR1 is SQVTM and CDR2 is ANQGSEA. This CDR3 has 12 residues. CDR3 sequence (DNA): TGCAGCGCCAAAACAGGGAACCAGCCCCAGCATTTT. It translates to CSAKTGNQPQHF.